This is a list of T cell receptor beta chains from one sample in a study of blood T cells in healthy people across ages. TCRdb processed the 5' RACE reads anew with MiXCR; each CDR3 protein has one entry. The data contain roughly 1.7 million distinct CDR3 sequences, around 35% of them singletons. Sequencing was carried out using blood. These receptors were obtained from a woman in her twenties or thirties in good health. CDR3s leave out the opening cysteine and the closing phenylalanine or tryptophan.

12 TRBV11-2 ASSPQGPLYEQY
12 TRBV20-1 SSRGAGPLDEQF
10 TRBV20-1 STPDLLGAQY
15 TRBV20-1 SAREKRGSLAKNIQY
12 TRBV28 ASSPSGGWNEQF
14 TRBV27 ASSSIGGESTYEQY
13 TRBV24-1 ATSPGRGVYNEQF
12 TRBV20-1 SARDQRTGETQY
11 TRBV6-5 ASQLSSYNEQF
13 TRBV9 ASSTTGQGRNEQF
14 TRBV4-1 ASSQVPLAGADTQY
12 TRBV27 ASSLAGLAYEQY
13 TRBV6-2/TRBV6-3 ASSRDGLGTDTQY
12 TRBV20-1 SARASQLNSPLH
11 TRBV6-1 ASSEREKVGYT
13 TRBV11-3 ASSAQTGTGYEQY
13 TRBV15 ATSSASSPTDTQY